These 8 T cell receptor beta chains were sequenced from one sample in a study of shared T cell receptors in the human thymus. Sequencing was performed with immunoSEQ multiplex PCR; in TCRdb, only in-frame clones are kept and a portion is missing. This table holds some 700,000 clones, approximately 85% found once. These records were also assigned to another study, of human thymus T cells.

The sequenced sample was thymocytes. The receptors come from a girl in the first two years of life with a congenital heart defect.

The count of this clone is one. The chain links TRBV18 to TRBJ2-6; D gene uncertain. The CDR3 loop spans 14 amino acids. CDR1 and CDR2 (germline): KGHSH, LQKENI. The V and J ends lost 5 bases and 0 bases respectively, with 5 bases between them. Written as DNA, the CDR3 is TGTGCCAGCTCAGCGAGCTCTGGGGCCAACGTCCTGACTTTC. Translation: CASSASSGANVLTF.

The chain recombines TRBV10-3 with TRBJ2-3, with 7 bases matching TRBD2. Per germline, CDR1 ENHRY and CDR2 SYGVKD. The CDR3 spans 16 residues. The junction had 7 bases not matched to a gene; V was cut back by 0 bases and J by 4 bases. The CDR3, as DNA: TGTGCCATCAGTGAGTCCAGTGGGAGCGGGGCAGATACGCAGTATTTT. Translation gives CAISESSGSGADTQYF.

This clone has more than one count but fewer than ten. The CDR3: CASSPVGGAAATGELFF. CDR3 sequence (DNA): TGTGCCAGCAGCCCAGTGGGGGGTGCTGCGGCCACCGGGGAGCTGTTTTTT. The chain employs TRBV13 and TRBJ2-2; weak D call: TRBD2 (6 bases). From germline, CDR1 is PRHDT and CDR2 FYEKMQ (reference sequence). Trimming took 5 bases from V and 4 from J, leaving 20 bases between them. This CDR3 is built from 17 residues.

The V and J genes are TRBV6-1 and TRBJ2-3, with 10 bases fitting TRBD1. Germline V CDR1 and CDR2: MNHNS, SASEGT. This CDR3 is built from 17 residues. J lost 2 bases, V lost 4 bases, and 9 bases had no gene match. The CDR3 is CASSGKLGQGITDTQYF. In DNA form, the CDR3 reads TGTGCCAGCAGTGGAAAGTTGGGACAGGGGATCACAGATACGCAGTATTTT.

This clone occurred once. V gene TRBV28 combines with J gene TRBJ2-5; D is possibly TRBD1 (6 bases). The CDR3 is 14 residues long. Germline CDR1 is MDHEN and CDR2 is SYDVKM. The germline V and J ends were trimmed by 4 bases and 2 bases, with 11 bases remaining between them. This CDR3 is CASSCDRTQETQYF. For the CDR3, the DNA is TGTGCCAGCAGTTGTGACAGGACACAAGAGACCCAGTACTTC.

V and J are TRBV28 and TRBJ1-5; D gene unclear. This CDR3 region has 15 residues. Trimming left V 7 bases short and J 4 bases short, with 17 bases between. From germline, CDR1 is MDHEN and CDR2 SYDVKM. CDR3 sequence: CASTLTRVLNQPQHF. The CDR3 DNA reads TGTGCCAGCACACTGACGAGGGTATTGAATCAGCCCCAGCATTTT.

The chain is built from TRBV5-1 and TRBJ1-1; 10 bases match TRBD1. CDR3 size: 17 residues. After removal of 5 bases from V and 0 bases from J, the junction contained 10 bases not matched to a gene. CDR1 and CDR2 from the germline V gene are SGHRS and YFSETQ. CDR3: CASSCVGTGDMNTEAFF. The CDR3 DNA reads TGCGCCAGCAGTTGCGTCGGGACAGGGGATATGAACACTGAAGCTTTCTTT.

This chain uses TRBV28 with TRBJ1-2; D perhaps matches TRBD1 (5 bases). The CDR3 extends over 14 amino acids. V was shortened by 4 bases and J by 3 bases, with 12 bases between the two germline ends. Germline V gives CDR1 MDHEN, CDR2 SYDVKM. The CDR3 sequence: CASSCDRIDYGYTF. The CDR3, as DNA: TGTGCCAGCAGTTGTGACAGAATCGACTATGGCTACACCTTC.